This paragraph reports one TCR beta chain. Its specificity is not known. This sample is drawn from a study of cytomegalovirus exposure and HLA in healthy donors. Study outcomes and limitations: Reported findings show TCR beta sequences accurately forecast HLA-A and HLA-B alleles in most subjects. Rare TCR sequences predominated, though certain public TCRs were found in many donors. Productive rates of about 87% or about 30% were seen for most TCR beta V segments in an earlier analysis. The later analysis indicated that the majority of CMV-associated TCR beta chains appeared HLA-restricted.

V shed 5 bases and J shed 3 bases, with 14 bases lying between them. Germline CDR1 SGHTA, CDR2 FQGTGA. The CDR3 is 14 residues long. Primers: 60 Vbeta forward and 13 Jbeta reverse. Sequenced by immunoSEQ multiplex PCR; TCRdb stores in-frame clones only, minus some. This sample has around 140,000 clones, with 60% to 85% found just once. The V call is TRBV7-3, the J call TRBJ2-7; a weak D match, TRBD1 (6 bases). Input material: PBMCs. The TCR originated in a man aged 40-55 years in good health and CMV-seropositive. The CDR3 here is CASSPGLTGYEQYF. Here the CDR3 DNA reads TGTGCCAGCAGCCCAGGGTTGACAGGCTACGAGCAGTACTTC.